The 3 T cell receptor beta chains listed next were all sequenced from one sample in a study of T cell responses to AZD1222 COVID-19 vaccine. TCRdb's table, derived via immunoSEQ multiplex PCR, lists solely in-frame clones and lacks some. The sample includes 160,000 or so clones, roughly nine tenths of them seen just once. Sequenced here: peripheral blood, sampled on day 0 of MenACWY control vaccination. Receptors were obtained from an adult in good health.

J is TRBJ1-5 and V is TRBV2, with no clear D. The CDR3 runs 13 residues. Germline CDR1 reads SNHLY; CDR2 reads FYNNEI. With 5 bases removed from V and 5 bases from J, the gap between germline ends came to 10 bases. CDR3 sequence: CASSHGLDQPQHF. CDR3 bases: TGTGCCAGCAGTCATGGACTGGATCAGCCCCAGCATTTT. The complete variable domain, with remaining parts taken from reference TRBV2 and TRBJ1-5, reads EPEVTQTPSHQVTQMGQEVILRCVPISNHLYFYWYRQILGQKVEFLVSFYNNEISEKSEIFDDQFSVERPDGSNFTLKIRSTKLEDSAMYFCASSHGLDQPQHFGDGTRLSIL.

The V gene is TRBV19, the J gene TRBJ2-2, with 8 bases aligning to TRBD2. V lost 10 bases to trimming and J lost 5 bases; unmatched junction nucleotides: 12. The germline gives CDR1 LNHDA, CDR2 SQIVND (reference sequence). This CDR3 is built from 15 residues. The CDR3 sequence is CATRGREVTTGELFF. The CDR3 coding sequence is TGTGCCACTCGCGGGCGGGAGGTCACAACCGGGGAGCTGTTTTTT.

The sample holds one count of this clone. This sequence joins TRBV19 and TRBJ2-1, with a tentative D call TRBD2 (5 bases). V lost 4 bases to trimming and J lost 8 bases, with 9 bases between them. The germline gives CDR1 LNHDA, CDR2 SQIVND (reference sequence). The CDR3 runs to 12 residues. CDR3 loop: CASSTAAHEQFF. The CDR3 region has the DNA TGTGCCAGTAGTACAGCGGCTCATGAGCAGTTCTTC. Full variable domain (rest looked up from reference TRBV19 and TRBJ2-1): DGGITQSPKYLFRKEGQNVTLSCEQNLNHDAMYWYRQDPGQGLRLIYYSQIVNDFQKGDIAEGYSVSREKKESFPLTVTSAQKNPTAFYLCASSTAAHEQFFGPGTRLTVL.